The next 10 T cell receptor beta chains were all read from a single sample in a study of CD8 T cells in ankylosing spondylitis. In TCRdb, the 5' RACE reads were re-called with MiXCR into one record per CDR3 protein. The table records 39,000 or so distinct CDR3 sequences, less than 4% of them present only once. The sequenced material came from blood, either unsorted or a sorted T cell fraction (not recorded which). These receptors came from a male donor with ankylosing spondylitis or in good health (not recorded which).

This clonotype was counted ten times or more. The chain uses TRBV28 and TRBJ2-7, with D maybe TRBD1 (5 bases). V lost 4 bases to trimming and J lost 4 bases, with 23 bases between them. There are 17 residues in the CDR3. CDR1 is MDHEN, CDR2 SYDVKM, per germline. In DNA form, the CDR3 reads TGTGCCAGCAGTTCCCCCCAGACAGACGCCGCCAAGTACGAGCAGTACGTC. Its translation: CASSSPQTDAAKYEQYV.

In this sample, this clonotype turned up many times. The chain is built from TRBV9 and TRBJ2-3, with 7 bases aligning to TRBD2. With V trimmed by 3 bases and J by 2 bases, 3 bases remained unmatched. CDR3 length: 14 amino acids. Per the germline V gene, CDR1 is SGDLS and CDR2 is YYNGEE. The CDR3 DNA is TGTGCCAGCAGCGCTAGCGGCCACACAGATACGCAGTATTTT. It is translated as CASSASGHTDTQYF.

This clonotype occurred many times. In nucleotides, the CDR3 is TGTGCCAGCAGCGTAGGGGGCGGGGGAAGGGAGACCCAGTACTTC. Translation gives CASSVGGGGRETQYF. The J gene is TRBJ2-5, the V gene TRBV9; TRBD2 matches at 7 bases. The CDR3 sequence is 15 residues long. V was pared by 0 bases and J by 5 bases, with 7 bases of the junction left unmatched. Per the germline V gene, CDR1 is SGDLS and CDR2 is YYNGEE.

The sample holds many counts of this clonotype. The V call is TRBV9, the J call TRBJ2-3; TRBD2 agrees at 7 bases. The CDR3 has 15 amino acids. Germline loops: CDR1 SGDLS, CDR2 YYNGEE. Unmatched junction bases numbered 10, after V lost 6 bases and J lost 3 bases. CDR3 amino acids: CASNSGGSGTDTQYF. In nucleotides, the CDR3 is TGTGCCAGCAACTCGGGGGGTAGCGGGACAGATACGCAGTATTTT.

The sample holds many counts of this clonotype. V is TRBV9 and J is TRBJ2-4; perhaps D is TRBD1 or TRBD2 (5 bases each). Germline CDR1 SGDLS, CDR2 YYNGEE. Trimming removed 0 bases from V and 8 bases from J, with 9 bases in between. The CDR3 contains 13 residues. CDR3 in amino acids: CASSVGPGHIQYF. CDR3 nucleotides: TGTGCCAGCAGCGTAGGTCCGGGGCACATTCAGTACTTC.

This clonotype was detected ten times or more. The chain couples TRBV9 to TRBJ2-5; D may be TRBD1 or TRBD2 (5 bases each). Trimming left V 0 bases short and J 5 bases short, with 14 bases between. Germline V lookup: CDR1 SGDLS, CDR2 YYNGEE. This CDR3 comprises 15 residues. The DNA of the CDR3 is TGTGCCAGCAGCGTAGCTATAGGGGAGAAGGAGACCCAGTACTTC. Translating gives CASSVAIGEKETQYF.

This clonotype was seen many times. This rearrangement joins TRBV9 to TRBJ2-3, with 9 bases that match TRBD2. The J segment lost 2 bases and the V segment lost 4 bases, leaving 5 bases of the junction unmatched. CDR3 length: 15 residues. Germline lookup yields CDR1 SGDLS and CDR2 YYNGEE. CDR3 sequence (DNA): TGTGCCAGCAGCCCTTCTAGCGGGGCCACAGATACGCAGTATTTT. Amino acid sequence: CASSPSSGATDTQYF.

This clonotype was detected many times. The chain uses TRBV9 and TRBJ2-3, with 10 positions matching TRBD2. Unmatched junction bases numbered 7, after V lost 4 bases and J lost 2 bases. The CDR3 runs 16 residues. Germline V gene data show CDR1 as SGDLS and CDR2 as YYNGEE. CDR3 amino acids: CASSRWTSGPTDTQYF. DNA for the CDR3: TGTGCCAGCAGCAGATGGACTAGCGGACCCACAGATACGCAGTATTTT. Full variable domain (missing parts from reference TRBV9 and TRBJ2-3): DSGVTQTPKHLITATGQRVTLRCSPRSGDLSVYWYQQSLDQGLQFLIQYYNGEERAKGNILERFSAQQFPDLHSELNLSSLELGDSALYFCASSRWTSGPTDTQYFGPGTRLTVL.

In this sample, this clonotype turned up a few times. The chain joins TRBV9 to TRBJ2-5; a possible D gene is TRBD2 (6 bases). In germline, CDR1 is SGDLS, CDR2 YYNGEE. V lost 3 bases and J lost 3, with 12 bases in between. The CDR3 has 14 residues. CDR3 bases: TGTGCCAGCAGCGCCGGGACTGGAGAAGAGACCCAGTACTTC. Amino acid sequence: CASSAGTGEETQYF.

This clonotype was seen many times. The CDR3 spells CASSPLAGVANEQFF. CDR3 coding DNA: TGTGCCAGCAGCCCCCTAGCGGGGGTTGCCAATGAGCAGTTCTTC. The rearrangement uses TRBV9 and TRBJ2-1, with TRBD2 identical over 10 bases. This CDR3 comprises 15 residues. Trimming at V came to 4 bases and at J to 6 bases, leaving 7 bases not matched to a gene. Germline assignment: CDR1 SGDLS and CDR2 YYNGEE.